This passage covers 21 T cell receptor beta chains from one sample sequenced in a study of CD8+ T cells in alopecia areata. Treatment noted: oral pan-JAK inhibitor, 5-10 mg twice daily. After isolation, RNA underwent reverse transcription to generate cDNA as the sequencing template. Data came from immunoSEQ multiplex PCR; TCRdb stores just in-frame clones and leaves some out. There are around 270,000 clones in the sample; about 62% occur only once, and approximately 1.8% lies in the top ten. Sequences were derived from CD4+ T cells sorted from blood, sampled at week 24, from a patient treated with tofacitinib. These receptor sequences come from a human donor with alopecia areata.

CDR3 DNA sequence: TGTGCCATCAACCAGGGTCCCAGCAATCAGCCCCAGCATTTT. Translation: CAINQGPSNQPQHF. V and J are TRBV10-3 and TRBJ1-5; perhaps TRBD1 as D (5 bases). Trimming left V 7 bases short and J 1 base short, with 11 bases between. This CDR3 spans 14 amino acids. Germline V gene data show CDR1 as ENHRY and CDR2 as SYGVKD.

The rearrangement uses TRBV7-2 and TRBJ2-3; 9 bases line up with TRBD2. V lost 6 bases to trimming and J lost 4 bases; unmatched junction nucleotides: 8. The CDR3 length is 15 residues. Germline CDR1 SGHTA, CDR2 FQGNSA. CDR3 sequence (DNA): TGTGCCAGCAGGACACGCGGGGGGGTCTCAGATACGCAGTATTTT. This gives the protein CASRTRGGVSDTQYF.

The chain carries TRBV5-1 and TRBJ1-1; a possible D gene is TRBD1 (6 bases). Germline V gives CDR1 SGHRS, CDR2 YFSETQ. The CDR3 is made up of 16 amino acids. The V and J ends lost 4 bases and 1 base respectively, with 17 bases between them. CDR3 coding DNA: TGCGCCAGCAGCCTTCCAGGACAGTCACGGAACACTGAAGCTTTCTTT. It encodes CASSLPGQSRNTEAFF.

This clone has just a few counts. The CDR3 sequence: CAISDSQGGNTDTQYF. CDR3 nucleotide sequence: TGTGCCATCAGTGATTCCCAAGGGGGCAACACAGATACGCAGTATTTT. The chain employs TRBV10-3 and TRBJ2-3; 7 bases are shared with TRBD1. Per the germline V gene, CDR1 is ENHRY and CDR2 is SYGVKD. The J segment lost 2 bases and the V segment lost 3 bases, leaving 8 bases of the junction unmatched. The CDR3 runs 16 residues.

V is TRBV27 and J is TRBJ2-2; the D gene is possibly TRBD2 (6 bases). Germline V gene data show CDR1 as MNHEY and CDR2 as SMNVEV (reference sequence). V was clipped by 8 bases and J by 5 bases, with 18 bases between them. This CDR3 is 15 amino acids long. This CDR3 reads CASRPGGAFTGELFF. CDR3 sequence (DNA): TGTGCCAGCCGGCCAGGAGGGGCGTTTACCGGGGAGCTGTTTTTT.

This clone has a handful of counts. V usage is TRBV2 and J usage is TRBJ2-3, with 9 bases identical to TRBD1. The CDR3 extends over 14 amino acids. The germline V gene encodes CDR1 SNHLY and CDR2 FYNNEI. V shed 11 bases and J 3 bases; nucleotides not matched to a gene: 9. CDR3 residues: CAGGQGLTTDTQYF. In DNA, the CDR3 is TGTGCCGGAGGACAGGGGCTAACTACAGATACGCAGTATTTT.

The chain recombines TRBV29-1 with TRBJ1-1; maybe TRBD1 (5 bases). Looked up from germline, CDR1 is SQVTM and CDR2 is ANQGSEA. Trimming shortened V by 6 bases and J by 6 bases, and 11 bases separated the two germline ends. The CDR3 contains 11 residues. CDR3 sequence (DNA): TGCAGCGTCCAACGACAGTCTGAAGCTTTCTTT. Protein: CSVQRQSEAFF. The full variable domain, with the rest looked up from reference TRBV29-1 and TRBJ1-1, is SAVISQKPSRDICQRGTSLTIQCQVDSQVTMMFWYRQQPGQSLTLIATANQGSEATYESGFVIDKFPISRPNLTFSTLTVSNMSPEDSSIYLCSVQRQSEAFFGQGTRLTVV.

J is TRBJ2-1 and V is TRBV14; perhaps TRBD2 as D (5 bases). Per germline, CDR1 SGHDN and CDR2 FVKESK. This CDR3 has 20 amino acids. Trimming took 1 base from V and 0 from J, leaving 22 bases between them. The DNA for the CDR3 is TGTGCCAGCAGCCAAGTTTCGTACAAACAGCGGCGAAGCTCCTACAATGAGCAGTTCTTC. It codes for CASSQVSYKQRRSSYNEQFF.

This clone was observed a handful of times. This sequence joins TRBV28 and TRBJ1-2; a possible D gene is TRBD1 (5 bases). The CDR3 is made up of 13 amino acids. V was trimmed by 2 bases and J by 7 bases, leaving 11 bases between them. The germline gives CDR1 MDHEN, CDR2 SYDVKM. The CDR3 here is CASSLMGRGGYTF. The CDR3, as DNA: TGTGCCAGCAGTTTAATGGGGAGGGGTGGCTACACCTTC.

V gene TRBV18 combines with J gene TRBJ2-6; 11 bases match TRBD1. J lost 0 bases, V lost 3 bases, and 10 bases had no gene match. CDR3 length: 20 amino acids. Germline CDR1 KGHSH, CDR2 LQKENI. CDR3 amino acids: CASSPYGTGGSLSGANVLTF. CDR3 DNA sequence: TGTGCCAGCTCACCCTACGGGACAGGGGGGTCCCTCTCTGGGGCCAACGTCCTGACTTTC.

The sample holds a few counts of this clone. The CDR3 DNA reads TGCAGCGCAGGCCAGGGACTAGCAGGGGGCGATGAGCAGTTCTTC. This codes for CSAGQGLAGGDEQFF. V is TRBV29-1 and J is TRBJ2-1, with a tentative D call TRBD2 (9 bases). The CDR3 totals 15 residues. Germline CDR1 reads SQVTM; CDR2 reads ANQGSEA. Trimming stripped 7 bases from V and 8 bases from J, with 24 bases between.

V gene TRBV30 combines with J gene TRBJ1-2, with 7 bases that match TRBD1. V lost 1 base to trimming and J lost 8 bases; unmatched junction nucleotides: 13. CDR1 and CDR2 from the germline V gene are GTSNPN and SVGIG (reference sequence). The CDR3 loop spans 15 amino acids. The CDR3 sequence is CAWSAQLGQGEGYTF. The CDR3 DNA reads TGTGCCTGGAGTGCCCAGCTGGGCCAGGGGGAGGGCTACACCTTC.

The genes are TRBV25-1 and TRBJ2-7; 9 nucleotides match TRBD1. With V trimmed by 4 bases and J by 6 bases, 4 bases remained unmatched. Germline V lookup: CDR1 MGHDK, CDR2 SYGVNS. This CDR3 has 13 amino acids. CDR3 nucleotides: TGTGCCAGCAGTGGGACAGGGGAGGGCGAGCAGTACTTC. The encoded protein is CASSGTGEGEQYF.

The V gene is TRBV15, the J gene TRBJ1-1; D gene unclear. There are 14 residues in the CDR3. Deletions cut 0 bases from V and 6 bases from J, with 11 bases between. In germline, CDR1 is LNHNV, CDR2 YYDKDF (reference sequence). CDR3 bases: TGTGCCACCAGCAGAGATCGGTGGGATCCTGAAGCTTTCTTT. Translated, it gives CATSRDRWDPEAFF. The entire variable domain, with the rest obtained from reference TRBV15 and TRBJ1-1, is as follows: DAMVIQNPRYQVTQFGKPVTLSCSQTLNHNVMYWYQQKSSQAPKLLFHYYDKDFNNEADTPDNFQSRRPNTSFCFLDIRSPGLGDTAMYLCATSRDRWDPEAFFGQGTRLTVV.

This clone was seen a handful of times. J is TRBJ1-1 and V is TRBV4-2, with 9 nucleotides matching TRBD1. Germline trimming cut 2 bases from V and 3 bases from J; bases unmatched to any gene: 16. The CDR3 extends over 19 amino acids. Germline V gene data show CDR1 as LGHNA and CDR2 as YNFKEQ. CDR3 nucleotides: TGTGCCAGCAGCCAACGCATAATTACAGGGGGCAAAGTTTACACTGAAGCTTTCTTT. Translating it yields CASSQRIITGGKVYTEAFF.

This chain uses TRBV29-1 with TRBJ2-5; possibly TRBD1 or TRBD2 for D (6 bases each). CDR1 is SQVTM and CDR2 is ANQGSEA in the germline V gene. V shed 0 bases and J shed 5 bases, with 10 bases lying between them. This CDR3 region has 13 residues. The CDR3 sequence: CSVEDRGRETQYF. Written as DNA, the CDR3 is TGCAGCGTTGAAGATCGGGGGCGGGAGACCCAGTACTTC.

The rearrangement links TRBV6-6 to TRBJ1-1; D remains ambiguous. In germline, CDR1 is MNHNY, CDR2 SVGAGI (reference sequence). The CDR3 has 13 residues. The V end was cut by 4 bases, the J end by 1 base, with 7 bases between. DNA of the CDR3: TGTGCCAGCAGTTCGGGTCGGAACACTGAAGCTTTCTTT. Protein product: CASSSGRNTEAFF.

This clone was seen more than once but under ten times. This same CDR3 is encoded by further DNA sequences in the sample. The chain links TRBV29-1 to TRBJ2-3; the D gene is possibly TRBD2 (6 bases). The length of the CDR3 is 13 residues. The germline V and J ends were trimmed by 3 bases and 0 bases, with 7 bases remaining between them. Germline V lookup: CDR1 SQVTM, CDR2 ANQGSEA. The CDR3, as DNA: TGCAGCGTTGAGGAGGGAAGCACAGATACGCAGTATTTT. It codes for CSVEEGSTDTQYF.

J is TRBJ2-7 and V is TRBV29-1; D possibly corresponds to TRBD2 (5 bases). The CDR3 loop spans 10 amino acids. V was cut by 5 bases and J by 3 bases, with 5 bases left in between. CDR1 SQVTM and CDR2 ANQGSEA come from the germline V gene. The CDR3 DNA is TGCAGCGTTCGGGACTACGAGCAGTACTTC. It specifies CSVRDYEQYF.

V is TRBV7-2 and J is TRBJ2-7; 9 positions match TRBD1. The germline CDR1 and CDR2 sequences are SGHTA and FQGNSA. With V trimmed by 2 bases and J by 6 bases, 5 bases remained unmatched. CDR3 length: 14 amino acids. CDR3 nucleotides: TGTGCCAGCAGCTTATTGGGACAGGGTTTCGAGCAGTACTTC. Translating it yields CASSLLGQGFEQYF.

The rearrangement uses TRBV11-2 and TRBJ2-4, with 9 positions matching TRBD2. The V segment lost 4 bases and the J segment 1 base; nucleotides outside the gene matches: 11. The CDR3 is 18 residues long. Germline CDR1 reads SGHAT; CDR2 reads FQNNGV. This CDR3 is CASSSIRGTSWAKNIQYF. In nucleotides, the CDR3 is TGTGCCAGCAGCTCAATTCGGGGGACTAGCTGGGCCAAAAACATTCAGTACTTC.